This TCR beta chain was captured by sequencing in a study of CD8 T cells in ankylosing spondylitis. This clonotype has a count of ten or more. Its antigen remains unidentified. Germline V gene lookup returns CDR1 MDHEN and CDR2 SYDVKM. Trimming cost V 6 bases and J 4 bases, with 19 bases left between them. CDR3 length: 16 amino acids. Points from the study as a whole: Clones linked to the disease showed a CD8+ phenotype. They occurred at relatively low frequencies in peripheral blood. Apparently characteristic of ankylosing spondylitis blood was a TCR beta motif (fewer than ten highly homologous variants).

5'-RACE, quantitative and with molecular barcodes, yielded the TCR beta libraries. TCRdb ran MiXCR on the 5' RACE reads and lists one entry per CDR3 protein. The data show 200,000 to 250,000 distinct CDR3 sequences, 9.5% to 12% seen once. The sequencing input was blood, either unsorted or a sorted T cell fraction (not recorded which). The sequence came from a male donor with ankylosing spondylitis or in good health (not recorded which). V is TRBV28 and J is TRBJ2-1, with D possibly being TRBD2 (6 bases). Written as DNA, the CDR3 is TGTGCCAGCAGCCCGATCTGGAGGGGCGAATACAATGAGCAGTTCTTC. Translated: CASSPIWRGEYNEQFF. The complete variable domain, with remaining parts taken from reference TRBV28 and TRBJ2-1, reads DVKVTQSSRYLVKRTGEKVFLECVQDMDHENMFWYRQDPGLGLRLIYFSYDVKMKEKGDIPEGYSVSREKKERFSLILESASTNQTSMYLCASSPIWRGEYNEQFFGPGTRLTVL.